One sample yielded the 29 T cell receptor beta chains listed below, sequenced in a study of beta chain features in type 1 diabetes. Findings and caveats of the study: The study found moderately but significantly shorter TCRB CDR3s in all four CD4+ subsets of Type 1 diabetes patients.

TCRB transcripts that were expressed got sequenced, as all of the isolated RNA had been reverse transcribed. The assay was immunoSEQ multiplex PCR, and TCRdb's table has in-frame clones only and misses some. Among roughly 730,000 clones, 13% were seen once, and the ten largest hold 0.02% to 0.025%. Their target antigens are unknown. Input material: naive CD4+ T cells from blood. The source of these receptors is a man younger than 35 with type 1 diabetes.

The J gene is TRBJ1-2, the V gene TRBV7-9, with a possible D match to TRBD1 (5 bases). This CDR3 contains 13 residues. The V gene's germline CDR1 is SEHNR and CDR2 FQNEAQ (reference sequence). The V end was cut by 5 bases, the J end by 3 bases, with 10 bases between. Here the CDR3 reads CASSVGAYYGYTF. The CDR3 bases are TGTGCCAGCAGCGTCGGGGCCTACTATGGCTACACCTTC.

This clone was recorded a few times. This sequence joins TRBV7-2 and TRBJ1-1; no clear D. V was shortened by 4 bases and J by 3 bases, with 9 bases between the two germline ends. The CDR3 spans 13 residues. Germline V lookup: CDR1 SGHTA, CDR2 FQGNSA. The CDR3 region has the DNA TGTGCCAGCAGCTCCGGACCAGACACTGAAGCTTTCTTT. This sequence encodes CASSSGPDTEAFF. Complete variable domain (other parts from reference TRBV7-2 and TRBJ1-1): GAGVSQSPSNKVTEKGKDVELRCDPISGHTALYWYRQSLGQGLEFLIYFQGNSAPDKSGLPSDRFSAERTGGSVSTLTIQRTQQEDSAVYLCASSSGPDTEAFFGQGTRLTVV.

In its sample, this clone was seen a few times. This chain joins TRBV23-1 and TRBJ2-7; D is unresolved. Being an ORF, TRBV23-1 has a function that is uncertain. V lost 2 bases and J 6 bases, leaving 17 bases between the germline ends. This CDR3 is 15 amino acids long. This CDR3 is CASSQPGHTPTEQYF. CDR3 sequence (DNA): TGCGCCAGCAGTCAACCCGGGCACACGCCGACCGAGCAGTACTTC.

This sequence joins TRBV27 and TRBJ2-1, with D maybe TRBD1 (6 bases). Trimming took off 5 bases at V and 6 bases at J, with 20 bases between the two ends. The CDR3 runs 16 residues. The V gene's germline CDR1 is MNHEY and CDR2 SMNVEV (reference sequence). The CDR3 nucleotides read TGTGCCAGCAGTGCCTCTACAGGGATAGGGGCCAATGAGCAGTTCTTC. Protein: CASSASTGIGANEQFF.

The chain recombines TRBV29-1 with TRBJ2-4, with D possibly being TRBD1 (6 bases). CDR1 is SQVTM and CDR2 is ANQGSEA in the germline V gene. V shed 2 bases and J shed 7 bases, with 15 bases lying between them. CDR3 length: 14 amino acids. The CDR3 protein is CSVETTGSRNIQYF. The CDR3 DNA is TGCAGCGTTGAAACGACAGGATCGAGGAACATTCAGTACTTC.

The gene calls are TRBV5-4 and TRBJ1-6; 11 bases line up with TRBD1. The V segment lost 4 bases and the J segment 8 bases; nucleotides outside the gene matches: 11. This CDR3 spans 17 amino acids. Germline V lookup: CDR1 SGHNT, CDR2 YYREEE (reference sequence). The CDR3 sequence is CASSKHPSGQGDSPLHF. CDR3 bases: TGTGCCAGCAGCAAACATCCTTCGGGACAGGGGGATTCACCCCTCCACTTT.

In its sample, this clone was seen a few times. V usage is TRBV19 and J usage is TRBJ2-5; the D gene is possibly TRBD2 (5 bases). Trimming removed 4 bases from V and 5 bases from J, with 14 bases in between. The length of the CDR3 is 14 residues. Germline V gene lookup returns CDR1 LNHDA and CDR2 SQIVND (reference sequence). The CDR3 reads CASSSEGRGETQYF. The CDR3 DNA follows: TGTGCCAGTAGTAGTGAGGGCCGCGGGGAGACCCAGTACTTC.

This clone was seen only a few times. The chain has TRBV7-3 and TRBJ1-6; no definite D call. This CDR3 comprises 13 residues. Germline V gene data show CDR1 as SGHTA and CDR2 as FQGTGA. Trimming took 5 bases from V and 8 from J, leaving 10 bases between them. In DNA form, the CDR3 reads TGTGCCAGCAGCATCCGTAGGGATTCACCCCTCCACTTT. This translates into CASSIRRDSPLHF.

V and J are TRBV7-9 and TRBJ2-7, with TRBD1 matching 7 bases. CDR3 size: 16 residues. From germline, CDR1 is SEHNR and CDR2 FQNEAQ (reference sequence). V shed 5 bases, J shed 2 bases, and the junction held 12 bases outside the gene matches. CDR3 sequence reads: CASSPLTGKGTYEQYF. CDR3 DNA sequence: TGTGCCAGCAGCCCACTGACAGGGAAGGGCACCTACGAGCAGTACTTC. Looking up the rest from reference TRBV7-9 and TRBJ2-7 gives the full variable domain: DTGVSQNPRHKITKRGQNVTFRCDPISEHNRLYWYRQTLGQGPEFLTYFQNEAQLEKSRLLSDRFSAERPKGSFSTLEIQRTEQGDSAMYLCASSPLTGKGTYEQYFGPGTRLTVT.

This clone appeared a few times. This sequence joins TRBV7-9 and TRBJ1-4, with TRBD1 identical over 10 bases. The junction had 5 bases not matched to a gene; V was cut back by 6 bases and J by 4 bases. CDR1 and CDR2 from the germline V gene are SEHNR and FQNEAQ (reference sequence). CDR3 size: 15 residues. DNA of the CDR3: TGTGCCAGCAGGAGACAGGGGGCCAATAATGAAAAACTGTTTTTT. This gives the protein CASRRQGANNEKLFF.

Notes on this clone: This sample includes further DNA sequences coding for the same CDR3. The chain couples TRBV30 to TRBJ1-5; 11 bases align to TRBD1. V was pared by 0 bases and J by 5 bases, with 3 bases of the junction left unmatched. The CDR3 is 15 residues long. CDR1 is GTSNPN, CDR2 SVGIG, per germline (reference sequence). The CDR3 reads CAWSVLGQGDQPQHF. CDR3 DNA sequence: TGTGCCTGGAGTGTACTGGGACAGGGGGATCAGCCCCAGCATTTT.

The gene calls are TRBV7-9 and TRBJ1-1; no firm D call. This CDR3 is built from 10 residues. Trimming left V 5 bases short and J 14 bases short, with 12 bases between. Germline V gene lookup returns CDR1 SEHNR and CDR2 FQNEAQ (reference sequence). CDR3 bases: TGTGCCAGCAGCCAGAGCGGGCTGTTCTTT. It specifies CASSQSGLFF. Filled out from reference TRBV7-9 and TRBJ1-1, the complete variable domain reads DTGVSQNPRHKITKRGQNVTFRCDPISEHNRLYWYRQTLGQGPEFLTYFQNEAQLEKSRLLSDRFSAERPKGSFSTLEIQRTEQGDSAMYLCASSQSGLFFGQGTRLTVV.

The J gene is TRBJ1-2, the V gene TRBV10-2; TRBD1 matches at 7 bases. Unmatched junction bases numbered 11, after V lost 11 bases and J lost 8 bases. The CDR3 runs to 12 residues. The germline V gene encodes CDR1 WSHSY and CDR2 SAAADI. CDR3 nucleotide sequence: TGCGCCGCAACAGGGGAAAAGCAAGGCTACACCTTC. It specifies CAATGEKQGYTF.

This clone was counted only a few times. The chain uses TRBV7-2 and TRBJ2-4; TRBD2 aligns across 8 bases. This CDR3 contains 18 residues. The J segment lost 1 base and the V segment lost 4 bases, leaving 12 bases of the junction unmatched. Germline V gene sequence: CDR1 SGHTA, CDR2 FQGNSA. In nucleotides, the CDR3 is TGTGCCAGCAGCTCCTATTTTACGGGGGGGCCGGCCAAAAACATTCAGTACTTC. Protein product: CASSSYFTGGPAKNIQYF. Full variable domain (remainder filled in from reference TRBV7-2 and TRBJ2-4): GAGVSQSPSNKVTEKGKDVELRCDPISGHTALYWYRQSLGQGLEFLIYFQGNSAPDKSGLPSDRFSAERTGGSVSTLTIQRTQQEDSAVYLCASSSYFTGGPAKNIQYFGAGTRLSVL.

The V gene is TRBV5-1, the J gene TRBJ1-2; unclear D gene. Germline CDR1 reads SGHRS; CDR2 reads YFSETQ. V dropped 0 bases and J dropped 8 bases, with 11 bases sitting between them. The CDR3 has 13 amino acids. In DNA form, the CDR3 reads TGCGCCAGCAGCTTGGGAGAATCGGGCGGCTACACCTTC. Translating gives CASSLGESGGYTF.

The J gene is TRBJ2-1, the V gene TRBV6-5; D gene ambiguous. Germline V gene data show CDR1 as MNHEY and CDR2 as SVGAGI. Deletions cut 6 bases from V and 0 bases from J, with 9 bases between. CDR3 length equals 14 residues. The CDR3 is CASSQIGSYNEQFF. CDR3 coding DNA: TGTGCCAGCAGCCAAATCGGCTCCTACAATGAGCAGTTCTTC.

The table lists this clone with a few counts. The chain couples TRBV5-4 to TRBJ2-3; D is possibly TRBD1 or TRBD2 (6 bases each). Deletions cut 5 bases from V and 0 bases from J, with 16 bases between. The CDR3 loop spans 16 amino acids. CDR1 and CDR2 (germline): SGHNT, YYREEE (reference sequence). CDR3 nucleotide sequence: TGTGCCAGCAGTGTGGGGGCTAGCGATAGCACAGATACGCAGTATTTT. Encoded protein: CASSVGASDSTDTQYF.

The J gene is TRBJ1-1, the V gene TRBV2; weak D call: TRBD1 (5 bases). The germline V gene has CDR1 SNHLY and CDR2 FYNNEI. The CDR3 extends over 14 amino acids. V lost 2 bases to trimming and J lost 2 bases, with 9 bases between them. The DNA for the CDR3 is TGTGCCAGCAGTGAATCGGGGGATAACACTGAAGCTTTCTTT. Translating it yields CASSESGDNTEAFF.

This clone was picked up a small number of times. In nucleotides, the CDR3 is TGTGCCAGCAGCTTAAAAGCCGGGACCGTTGACGGCTACACCTTC. Translating gives CASSLKAGTVDGYTF. The rearrangement joins TRBV7-9 to TRBJ1-2; D is possibly TRBD1 (5 bases). Trimming shortened V by 2 bases and J by 8 bases, and 18 bases separated the two germline ends. CDR3 length: 15 amino acids. Germline-derived CDR1 and CDR2 are SEHNR and FQNEAQ (reference sequence).

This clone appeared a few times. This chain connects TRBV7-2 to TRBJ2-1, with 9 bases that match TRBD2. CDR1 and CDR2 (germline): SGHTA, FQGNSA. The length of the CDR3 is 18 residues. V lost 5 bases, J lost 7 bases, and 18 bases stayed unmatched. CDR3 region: CASSGRGSGLAPGNEQFF. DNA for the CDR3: TGTGCCAGCAGCGGCAGGGGGTCGGGACTAGCTCCGGGGAATGAGCAGTTCTTC.

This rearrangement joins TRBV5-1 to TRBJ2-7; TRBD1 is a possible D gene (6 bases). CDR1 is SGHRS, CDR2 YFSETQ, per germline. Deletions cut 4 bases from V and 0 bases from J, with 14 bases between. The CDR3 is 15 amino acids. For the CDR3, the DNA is TGCGCCAGCAGCGTGACAGGACAGTTCTCCTACGAGCAGTACTTC. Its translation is CASSVTGQFSYEQYF. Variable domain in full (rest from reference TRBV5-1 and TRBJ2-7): KAGVTQTPRYLIKTRGQQVTLSCSPISGHRSVSWYQQTPGQGLQFLFEYFSETQRNKGNFPGRFSGRQFSNSRSEMNVSTLELGDSALYLCASSVTGQFSYEQYFGPGTRLTVT.

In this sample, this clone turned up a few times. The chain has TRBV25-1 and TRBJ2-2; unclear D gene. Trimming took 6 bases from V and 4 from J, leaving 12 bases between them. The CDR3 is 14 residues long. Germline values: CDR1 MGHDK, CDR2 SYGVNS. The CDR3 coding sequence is TGTGCCAGCAGAGGCATAGGTAGCACCGGGGAGCTGTTTTTT. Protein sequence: CASRGIGSTGELFF.

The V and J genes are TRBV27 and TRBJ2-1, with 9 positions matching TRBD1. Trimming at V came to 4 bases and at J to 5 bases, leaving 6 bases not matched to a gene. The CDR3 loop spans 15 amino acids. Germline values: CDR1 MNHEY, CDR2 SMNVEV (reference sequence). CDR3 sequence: CASSYPGQGNNEQFF. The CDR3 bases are TGTGCCAGCAGTTACCCAGGACAGGGGAACAATGAGCAGTTCTTC.

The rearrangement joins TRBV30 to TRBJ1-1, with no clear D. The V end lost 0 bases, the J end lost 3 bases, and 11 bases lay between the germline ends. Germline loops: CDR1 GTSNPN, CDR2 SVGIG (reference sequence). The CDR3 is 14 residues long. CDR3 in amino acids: CAWSVSATHTEAFF. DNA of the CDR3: TGTGCCTGGAGTGTATCTGCGACCCACACTGAAGCTTTCTTT.

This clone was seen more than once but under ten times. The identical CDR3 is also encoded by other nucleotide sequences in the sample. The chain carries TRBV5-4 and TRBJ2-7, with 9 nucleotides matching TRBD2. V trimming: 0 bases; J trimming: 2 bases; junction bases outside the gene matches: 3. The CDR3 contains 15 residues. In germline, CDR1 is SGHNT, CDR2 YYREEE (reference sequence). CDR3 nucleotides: TGTGCCAGCAGCTTGGCCGCGGGGGGGCCCTACGAGCAGTACTTC. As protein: CASSLAAGGPYEQYF.

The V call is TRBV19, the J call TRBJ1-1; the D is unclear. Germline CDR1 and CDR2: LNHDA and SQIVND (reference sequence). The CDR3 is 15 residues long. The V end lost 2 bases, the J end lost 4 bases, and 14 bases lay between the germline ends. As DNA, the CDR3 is TGTGCCAGTAGTATAAGAGACAATGGGCGCACTGAAGCTTTCTTT. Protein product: CASSIRDNGRTEAFF.

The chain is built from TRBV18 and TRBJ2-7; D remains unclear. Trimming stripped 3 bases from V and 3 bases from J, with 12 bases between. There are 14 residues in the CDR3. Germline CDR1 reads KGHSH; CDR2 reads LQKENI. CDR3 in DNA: TGTGCCAGCTCACCCCCCACGGGCGTCTACGAGCAGTACTTC. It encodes CASSPPTGVYEQYF. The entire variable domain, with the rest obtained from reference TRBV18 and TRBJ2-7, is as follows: NAGVMQNPRHLVRRRGQEARLRCSPMKGHSHVYWYRQLPEEGLKFMVYLQKENIIDESGMPKERFSAEFPKEGPSILRIQQVVRGDSAAYFCASSPPTGVYEQYFGPGTRLTVT.

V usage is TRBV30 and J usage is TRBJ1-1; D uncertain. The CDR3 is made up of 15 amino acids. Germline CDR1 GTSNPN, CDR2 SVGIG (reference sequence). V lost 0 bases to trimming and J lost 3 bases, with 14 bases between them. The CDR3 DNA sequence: TGTGCCTGGAGTGTAGTAGCAGGCGGGGACACTGAAGCTTTCTTT. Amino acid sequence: CAWSVVAGGDTEAFF.

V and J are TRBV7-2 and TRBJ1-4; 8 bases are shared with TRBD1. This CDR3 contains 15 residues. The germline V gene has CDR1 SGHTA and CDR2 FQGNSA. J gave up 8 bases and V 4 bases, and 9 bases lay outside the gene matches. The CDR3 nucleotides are TGTGCCAGCAGCTACGTGACAGGGGTTGGCGAAAAACTGTTTTTT. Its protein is CASSYVTGVGEKLFF.